The 4 T cell receptor beta chains below come from one sample, sequenced in a study of Ad26.COV2.S vaccination and SARS-CoV-2 variants. The method was immunoSEQ multiplex PCR; TCRdb's version includes in-frame clones alone and lacks a portion of them. The sample has roughly 420,000 clones, approximately 88% seen once; the top ten hold less than 4.5%. Stated treatment: some 20 received Ad26.COV2.S at low or high dose, single or two shots; 5 received placebo; per-sample allocation not given. Collection of samples fell on day 63 after the first vaccine or placebo injection. Material: peripheral blood, obtained in a trial of Ad26.COV2.S vaccine versus placebo. These receptors were taken from a person between 18 and 65 years old who received the Ad26.COV2.S COVID-19 vaccine or a placebo.

This clone was counted a few times. The rearrangement links TRBV7-2 to TRBJ2-5; 7 nucleotides agree with TRBD1. Germline V gene sequence: CDR1 SGHTA, CDR2 FQGNSA. J lost 5 bases, V lost 5 bases, and 8 bases had no gene match. The CDR3 is 14 residues long. In nucleotides, the CDR3 is TGTGCCAGCAGCCCCGACAGGGTTTTGGAGACCCAGTACTTC. Translating gives CASSPDRVLETQYF.

This clone appeared once. The chain is built from TRBV19 and TRBJ1-2, with unresolved D. The CDR3 totals 14 residues. Trimming took 1 base from V and 6 from J, leaving 12 bases between them. Germline V gene sequence: CDR1 LNHDA, CDR2 SQIVND (reference sequence). CDR3: CASSIAPTRDGYTF. DNA for the CDR3: TGTGCCAGTAGTATAGCCCCCACACGGGATGGCTACACCTTC. The complete variable domain, with remaining parts taken from reference TRBV19 and TRBJ1-2, reads DGGITQSPKYLFRKEGQNVTLSCEQNLNHDAMYWYRQDPGQGLRLIYYSQIVNDFQKGDIAEGYSVSREKKESFPLTVTSAQKNPTAFYLCASSIAPTRDGYTFGSGTRLTVV.

The V and J genes are TRBV9 and TRBJ1-3, with D possibly matching TRBD1 (5 bases). The germline V and J ends were trimmed by 3 bases and 4 bases, with 17 bases remaining between them. The germline CDR1 and CDR2 sequences are SGDLS and YYNGEE. The CDR3 sequence is 16 residues long. CDR3 sequence (DNA): TGTGCCAGCAGCGCCTCAGCCTCAGGGATCGGAAACACCATATATTTT. It encodes CASSASASGIGNTIYF. The variable domain in full, with the rest retrieved from reference TRBV9 and TRBJ1-3, is DSGVTQTPKHLITATGQRVTLRCSPRSGDLSVYWYQQSLDQGLQFLIQYYNGEERAKGNILERFSAQQFPDLHSELNLSSLELGDSALYFCASSASASGIGNTIYFGEGSWLTVV.

This clone was detected once. This sequence joins TRBV30 and TRBJ1-4, with 10 nucleotides matching TRBD1. From germline, CDR1 is GTSNPN and CDR2 SVGIG (reference sequence). The CDR3 is made up of 16 amino acids. V shed 2 bases, J shed 4 bases, and the junction held 7 bases outside the gene matches. The CDR3 here is CAWSRTGGGFNEKLFF. Here the CDR3 DNA reads TGTGCCTGGAGTCGGACAGGGGGAGGTTTTAATGAAAAACTGTTTTTT.